Below are 18 T cell receptor beta chains sequenced from a single sample in a study of response to subunit inactivated influenza vaccine. TCRdb called the RT-PCR reads again in MiXCR, with one record for every CDR3 protein. The sample contains around 530,000 distinct CDR3 sequences, 15% to 20% of which appear only once. The sequencing used CD4+ T cells sorted from PBMCs, collected roughly 24 months after vaccination. Every receptor here comes from a man between 50 and 75 years old who received an inactivated influenza vaccine.

This chain joins TRBV6-1 and TRBJ2-1; 7 bases line up with TRBD1. CDR1 and CDR2 (germline): MNHNS, SASEGT. V gave up 6 bases and J gave up 5 bases; unmatched junction bases: 16. CDR3 size: 17 residues. As DNA, the CDR3 is TGTGCCAGCAGCCGGCCCTTTCTCCGGGACAGTGACAATGAGCAGTTCTTC. This translates into CASSRPFLRDSDNEQFF.

This clonotype occurred a few times. The chain joins TRBV30 to TRBJ2-3; D might be TRBD1 or TRBD2, each matching 5 bases. Trimming removed 2 bases from V and 5 bases from J, with 8 bases in between. The germline V gene encodes CDR1 GTSNPN and CDR2 SVGIG (reference sequence). This CDR3 is built from 12 residues. CDR3 sequence: CAWSLGEDTQYF. The CDR3 region has the DNA TGTGCCTGGAGTTTGGGGGAAGATACGCAGTATTTT.

V usage is TRBV4-3 and J usage is TRBJ2-1; unclear D gene. Germline V gene data show CDR1 as LGHNA and CDR2 as YSLEER. The CDR3 sequence is 15 residues long. Trimming stripped 4 bases from V and 7 bases from J, with 17 bases between. The CDR3 DNA sequence: TGCGCCAGCAGCCTTGATAGCATTTCCGGAAATGAGCAGTTCTTC. This translates into CASSLDSISGNEQFF.

This clonotype was seen at least ten times. CDR3 DNA sequence: TGTGCCAGCACCCGGACAGGGGGAGTGGAAAAACTGTTTTTT. This codes for CASTRTGGVEKLFF. The rearrangement links TRBV12-3 or TRBV12-4 to TRBJ1-4, with TRBD1 matching 10 bases. Trimming removed 7 bases from V and 8 bases from J; junction bases left unmatched: 7. This CDR3 has 14 amino acids.

The chain uses TRBV4-1 and TRBJ2-3; maybe TRBD2 (6 bases). Trimming cost V 1 base and J 10 bases, with 18 bases left between them. Germline V gene data show CDR1 as MGHRA and CDR2 as YSYEKL. The CDR3 is 15 amino acids. CDR3: CASSQAPQEGVSQYF. CDR3 DNA sequence: TGCGCCAGCAGCCAAGCCCCGCAGGAGGGAGTTTCGCAGTATTTT.

A few counts support this clonotype. The rearrangement links TRBV15 to TRBJ1-4; D gene unclear. The CDR3 sequence is 12 residues long. From germline, CDR1 is LNHNV and CDR2 YYDKDF (reference sequence). The V end was cut by 0 bases, the J end by 6 bases, with 2 bases between. The CDR3 DNA is TGTGCCACCAGCAGAGAATATGAAAAACTGTTTTTT. It encodes CATSREYEKLFF. The complete variable domain, with remaining parts taken from reference TRBV15 and TRBJ1-4, reads DAMVIQNPRYQVTQFGKPVTLSCSQTLNHNVMYWYQQKSSQAPKLLFHYYDKDFNNEADTPDNFQSRRPNTSFCFLDIRSPGLGDTAMYLCATSREYEKLFFGSGTQLSVL.

The chain joins TRBV12-3 or TRBV12-4 to TRBJ1-2; D not certain. This CDR3 has 12 residues. Deletions cut 2 bases from V and 8 bases from J, with 9 bases between. The CDR3, as DNA: TGTGCCAGCAGTTTAAGGCTTGGGGGCTACACCTTC. Its translation: CASSLRLGGYTF.

To note about this clonotype: At one of its ends the junction is not consistent with the germline gene, which may arise from a read error. The chain has TRBV4-1 and TRBJ1-1; TRBD1 is a possible D gene (6 bases). CDR1 is MGHRA and CDR2 is YSYEKL in the germline V gene. The CDR3 has 14 residues. The CDR3 region is CASSPAGRDNHPKF. CDR3 sequence (DNA): TGCGCCAGCAGCCCAGCAGGGAGGGACAACCACCCGAAGTTT.

This clonotype was detected only a few times. The CDR3 DNA sequence: TGTGCCATCAGTGATAGACAGTCTTACGAGCAGTACTTC. It translates to CAISDRQSYEQYF. V and J are TRBV10-3 and TRBJ2-7; D possibly corresponds to TRBD1 (5 bases). CDR1 is ENHRY and CDR2 is SYGVKD in the germline V gene. Trimming took 3 bases from V and 4 from J, leaving 10 bases between them. This CDR3 has 13 residues.

This clonotype has more than one count but fewer than ten. J is TRBJ2-7 and V is TRBV20-1; 10 nucleotides align to TRBD2. Germline values: CDR1 DFQATT, CDR2 SNEGSKA (reference sequence). The ends lost 0 bases at V and 4 bases at J; junction bases unmatched: 9. The CDR3 length is 16 residues. In DNA form, the CDR3 reads TGCAGTGCTAGAGATAGTTCCCGGACTAGCGGATACGAGCAGTACTTC. It encodes CSARDSSRTSGYEQYF.

V gene TRBV10-3 combines with J gene TRBJ2-7, with TRBD2 identical over 7 bases. Germline V lookup: CDR1 ENHRY, CDR2 SYGVKD. Losses at the gene ends were 10 bases for V and 4 bases for J; bases not matched to a gene: 7. This CDR3 contains 12 residues. The CDR3 nucleotides read TGTGCCACTGCGGGAGAGGGTTACGAGCAGTACTTC. The encoded protein is CATAGEGYEQYF.

This clonotype occurred a few times. The chain carries TRBV7-2 and TRBJ2-7; weak D call: TRBD2 (6 bases). The V and J ends lost 6 bases and 3 bases respectively, with 15 bases between them. The CDR3 loop spans 14 amino acids. Germline V gene sequence: CDR1 SGHTA, CDR2 FQGNSA. The CDR3 sequence is CASSNQGGFYEQYF. CDR3 in DNA: TGTGCCAGCAGTAACCAAGGAGGGTTCTACGAGCAGTACTTC.

This clonotype was counted between two and nine times. The chain is built from TRBV2 and TRBJ1-6; D may be TRBD1 (6 bases). Germline V gene data show CDR1 as SNHLY and CDR2 as FYNNEI. This CDR3 comprises 13 residues. The V gene lost 4 bases and the J gene lost 9 bases, with 10 bases spanning the gap. CDR3 bases: TGTGCCAGCAGTGCCGGCAGGGGTTCACCCCTCCACTTT. Translation gives CASSAGRGSPLHF.

This clonotype showed up just a few times. The V and J genes are TRBV12-3 or TRBV12-4 and TRBJ1-1; no firm D call. The CDR3 is 12 residues long. V lost 5 bases and J lost 1, with 5 bases in between. The CDR3 nucleotides are TGTGCCAGCAGTACAGAGAACACTGAAGCTTTCTTT. Protein: CASSTENTEAFF.

This clonotype has at least ten counts. V usage is TRBV4-3 and J usage is TRBJ2-2; TRBD2 is a possible D gene (6 bases). Germline CDR1 and CDR2: LGHNA and YSLEER. V was pared by 3 bases and J by 5 bases, with 10 bases between. The CDR3 spans 14 residues. The CDR3 spells CASSQGGGTGELFF. As DNA, the CDR3 is TGCGCCAGCAGCCAGGGGGGAGGTACCGGGGAGCTGTTTTTT.

This clonotype was counted only a few times. The V gene is TRBV5-1, the J gene TRBJ2-7; 8 bases agree with TRBD2. J gave up 0 bases and V 0 bases, and 8 bases lay outside the gene matches. This CDR3 region has 17 residues. Germline values: CDR1 SGHRS, CDR2 YFSETQ. DNA for the CDR3: TGCGCCAGCAGCTTGGATTTCAGCGGGGGAAGCTCCTACGAGCAGTACTTC. It yields the protein CASSLDFSGGSSYEQYF.

The rearrangement uses TRBV6-5 and TRBJ1-2; weak D call: TRBD1 (6 bases). Germline CDR1 is MNHEY and CDR2 is SVGAGI. This CDR3 region has 14 residues. Trimming shortened V by 0 bases and J by 8 bases, and 13 bases separated the two germline ends. The CDR3 nucleotides are TGTGCCAGCAGTTACTCCCCGGACAGCGTCGGCTACACCTTC. This sequence encodes CASSYSPDSVGYTF.

The chain links TRBV20-1 to TRBJ2-2; D is ambiguous. The CDR3 consists of 14 residues. Trimming shortened V by 4 bases and J by 0 bases, and 9 bases separated the two germline ends. The germline gives CDR1 DFQATT, CDR2 SNEGSKA (reference sequence). The CDR3 here is CSAKRNSNTGELFF. The CDR3 DNA reads as TGCAGTGCTAAACGGAATTCGAACACCGGGGAGCTGTTTTTT.